This T cell receptor beta chain was obtained from a study of T cells in Graves' hyperthyroidism and ophthalmopathy. About the study: Staff took peripheral blood when the initial diagnosis was made, before any treatment began. Study-level results: Classification by a 13 V-J model distinguished ophthalmopathy from stable hyperthyroidism.

The germline V gene has CDR1 SQVTM and CDR2 ANQGSEA. The CDR3 loop spans 11 amino acids. The V end was cut by 5 bases, the J end by 7 bases, with 9 bases between. As concerns this clonotype: Its target is not known.

Criteria for exclusion of patients were uncontrolled infection, other autoimmune disease, pregnancy or lactation. On the basis of clinical symptoms, serum thyroxine and TRAb, thyroid ultrasound and orbital computed tomography, diagnoses were made. The TCR beta CDR3 regions underwent amplification using RNA transcripts as the source. When the TCR CDR3 underwent first-round RT-PCR, the HTBI primer set was used. TCRdb redid the calling of the multiplex PCR reads with MiXCR, one entry per CDR3 protein. The repertoire holds hundreds of thousands of distinct CDR3 sequences, with 14% as singletons. V gene TRBV29-1 combines with J gene TRBJ2-1; D uncertain. The receptor's source is a woman aged 18-29 years with Graves' hyperthyroidism. The sample consisted of blood. This chain's CDR3 is CSVRNGNEQFF. The CDR3 nucleotides are TGCAGCGTTCGGAACGGGAATGAGCAGTTCTTC.